A selection of T cell receptor beta chains follows, all from one sample in a study of cytomegalovirus exposure and HLA in healthy donors. The data were produced by immunoSEQ multiplex PCR, yet TCRdb's version contains in-frame clones alone and is incomplete. The data hold 110,000 to 150,000 clones, with more than 7.5% observed a single time. Sequencing was done on a sample of PBMCs. The receptor set was obtained from a man aged 45-60 years in good health and CMV-seronegative. Each CDR3 is given with its conserved first and last residue. D genes are given only for firm matches. Rows give clone size only sometimes, using once, few, many, or a class for an expanded clone.

size: -; J: TRBJ2-3; D: -; V: TRBV9; DNA: TGTGCCAGCAGCGTAAGAAGCGGACTAAGCACAGATACGCAGTATTTT; CDR3: CASSVRSGLSTDTQYF
size: few; J: TRBJ1-1; D: TRBD1; V: TRBV10-1; DNA: TGCGCCAGCAGCTGGGACAGGAACACTGAAGCTTTCTTT; CDR3: CASSWDRNTEAFF
size: -; J: TRBJ1-1; D: -; V: TRBV30; DNA: TGTGCCTGGAGCTTAACGACTTGGAACACTGAAGCTTTCTTT; CDR3: CAWSLTTWNTEAFF
size: -; J: TRBJ1-1; D: -; V: TRBV9; DNA: TGTGCCAGCAGCTTTAGCGGAGACACTGAAGCTTTCTTT; CDR3: CASSFSGDTEAFF
size: few; J: TRBJ2-2; D: -; V: TRBV25-1; DNA: TGTGCCAGCGGTCCTCGGGACTCCCTTTTGTACACCGGGGAGCTGTTTTTT; CDR3: CASGPRDSLLYTGELFF
size: -; J: TRBJ1-2; D: TRBD1; V: TRBV5-1; DNA: TGCGCCAGCAGCATAGGACAGGCAAACTATGGCTACACCTTC; CDR3: CASSIGQANYGYTF
size: -; J: TRBJ2-3; D: -; V: TRBV27; DNA: TGTGCCAGCAGGGTTAGTAAGAGCACAGATGCGCAGTATTTT; CDR3: CASRVSKSTDAQYF
size: few; J: TRBJ2-7; D: -; V: TRBV7-9; DNA: TGTGCCAGCAGCCTCCCCCGGGGAACCCTCAACTACGAGCAGTACTTC; CDR3: CASSLPRGTLNYEQYF
size: few; J: TRBJ2-2; D: -; V: TRBV7-9; DNA: TGTGCCAGCAGCTTACACAGGGTAGGCGCCGGGGAGCTGTTTTTT; CDR3: CASSLHRVGAGELFF
size: few; J: TRBJ2-3; D: TRBD1; V: TRBV11-3; DNA: TGTGCCAGCAGCTTAGGGGACAGCTTCACAGATACGCAGTATTTT; CDR3: CASSLGDSFTDTQYF
size: -; J: TRBJ2-3; D: -; V: TRBV7-9; DNA: TGTGCCAGCAGCCCCGTATTCACAGATACGCAGTATTTT; CDR3: CASSPVFTDTQYF